The source of this T cell receptor beta chain is a study of blood T cells in healthy people across ages. Together with a sample-barcoded 5' primer, a J-beta primer mix was included in a second PCR lasting roughly 7 to 11 cycles. Using its own MiXCR run on the 5' RACE reads, TCRdb lists one record per CDR3 protein. The repertoire has some 750,000 distinct CDR3 sequences, 22% of them found once; the top ten carry approximately 20%. Germline assignment: CDR1 SGHTA and CDR2 FQGTGA. This CDR3 contains 15 residues. Trimming removed 5 bases from V and 8 bases from J; junction bases left unmatched: 11. Healthy Caucasian individuals from Russia aged roughly 6 to 100 were enrolled as donors. This clonotype was found a few times.

This receptor was identified in a man in his 70s in good health. The chain links TRBV7-3 to TRBJ2-2, with 7 bases identical to TRBD2. The sample was blood. The CDR3 DNA is TGTGCCAGCAGCCCATCGACTAGCTTCCCAGGGGAGCTGTTTTTT. Translated, it gives CASSPSTSFPGELFF. Filled out from reference TRBV7-3 and TRBJ2-2, the complete variable domain reads GAGVSQTPSNKVTEKGKYVELRCDPISGHTALYWYRQSLGQGPEFLIYFQGTGAADDSGLPNDRFFAVRPEGSVSTLKIQRTERGDSAVYLCASSPSTSFPGELFFGEGSRLTVL.